The clone carrying this TCR beta chain occurred a few times. The antigen is not known. This sample was included in a study of T-cell reconstitution after alpha-beta-depleted transplantation in children. The study's findings and limits: The study reportedly traced alpha-beta T cells about two months after transplant to several hundred expanded graft clones. Several patients had high TCRbeta diversity at day 60; it came from surviving recipient T cells and thymic progenitors. At one year after transplant, newly produced T cells mostly accounted for T-cell counts and diversity.

Germline V lookup: CDR1 SGHTA, CDR2 FQGNSA. V lost 4 bases and J lost 0; bases outside the gene matches: 15. This CDR3 is 20 amino acids long. Unique molecular identifiers featured in how the TCRbeta library was prepared. MiXCR, run by TCRdb on the PCR reads, gives a single entry per CDR3 protein. Among around 250,000 distinct CDR3 sequences listed, roughly 23% were seen once. This receptor was obtained from a girl aged 2-10 years with Fanconi anemia, due to receive a stem cell transplant. This rearrangement joins TRBV7-2 to TRBJ2-7; 13 positions agree with TRBD2. The sample in question was PBMCs, obtained before TCRalphabeta/CD19-depleted stem cell transplant. Here the CDR3 DNA reads TGTGCCAGCAGCTATTTCGGGGGACTAGCGGGAAGAAGGAGCTCCTACGAGCAGTACTTC. It is translated as CASSYFGGLAGRRSSYEQYF.